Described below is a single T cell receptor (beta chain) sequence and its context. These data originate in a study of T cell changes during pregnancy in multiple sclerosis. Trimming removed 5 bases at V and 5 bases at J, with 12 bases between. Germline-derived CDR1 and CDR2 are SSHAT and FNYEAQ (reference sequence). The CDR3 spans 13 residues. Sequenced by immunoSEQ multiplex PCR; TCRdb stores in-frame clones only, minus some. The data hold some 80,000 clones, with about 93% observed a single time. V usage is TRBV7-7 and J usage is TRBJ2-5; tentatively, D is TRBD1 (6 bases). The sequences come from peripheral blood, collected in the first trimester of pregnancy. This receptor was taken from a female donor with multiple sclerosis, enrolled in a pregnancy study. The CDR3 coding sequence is TGTGCCAGCAGCCAAGGGGGTTACGAGACCCAGTACTTC. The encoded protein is CASSQGGYETQYF.